The 24 T cell receptor beta chains below come from one sample, sequenced in a study of memory CD8 T cells in hepatitis C reinfection. This sample's time point: peak reinfection, 3 to 8 weeks after reinfection detection. TCR sequencing was done directly ex vivo on sorted cells, without expansion in vitro. This table comes from immunoSEQ multiplex PCR, and its TCRdb copy is limited to in-frame clones, with some not included. The sample has 2,500 to 3,000 clones, 70% to 90% seen once; the top ten hold about 19%. Sequenced input: naive CD8+ T cells sorted from blood. These TCRs come from a man between 45 and 60 years old with hepatitis C virus infection.

The count of this clone is one. J is TRBJ2-5 and V is TRBV10-2; D is perhaps TRBD2 (6 bases). The CDR3 is 16 residues long. The germline V and J ends were trimmed by 2 bases and 5 bases, with 18 bases remaining between them. The germline gives CDR1 WSHSY, CDR2 SAAADI. CDR3 amino acids: CASSEDRGEWQETQYF. The CDR3 nucleotides are TGCGCCAGCAGTGAGGACCGCGGGGAGTGGCAGGAGACCCAGTACTTC.

This chain uses TRBV7-2 with TRBJ2-3, with 9 bases matching TRBD2. The CDR3 has 18 residues. The germline V gene has CDR1 SGHTA and CDR2 FQGNSA. Trimming removed 1 base from V and 2 bases from J; junction bases left unmatched: 10. CDR3: CASSLVPSGTGFTDTQYF. The CDR3 nucleotides read TGTGCCAGCAGCTTAGTGCCTAGCGGGACTGGGTTCACAGATACGCAGTATTTT. Filled out from reference TRBV7-2 and TRBJ2-3, the complete variable domain reads GAGVSQSPSNKVTEKGKDVELRCDPISGHTALYWYRQSLGQGLEFLIYFQGNSAPDKSGLPSDRFSAERTGGSVSTLTIQRTQQEDSAVYLCASSLVPSGTGFTDTQYFGPGTRLTVL.

This clone was seen just once. J is TRBJ2-1 and V is TRBV6-4, with 8 nucleotides matching TRBD2. The CDR3 runs 14 residues. Germline CDR1 reads MRHNA; CDR2 reads SNTAGT. V gave up 6 bases and J gave up 4 bases; unmatched junction bases: 5. The CDR3 here is CASSEVAGYNEQFF. Here the CDR3 DNA reads TGTGCCAGCAGCGAAGTAGCGGGGTACAATGAGCAGTTCTTC.

The chain employs TRBV2 and TRBJ2-1, with 10 bases that match TRBD2. Germline trimming cut 5 bases from V and 4 bases from J; bases unmatched to any gene: 5. The germline V gene has CDR1 SNHLY and CDR2 FYNNEI. This CDR3 has 15 residues. In DNA form, the CDR3 reads TGTGCCAGCAGTCTTAGCGGGAGGCAGTACAATGAGCAGTTCTTC. It yields the protein CASSLSGRQYNEQFF.

The V call is TRBV11-2, the J call TRBJ1-2; TRBD1 aligns across 7 bases. The CDR3 spans 14 residues. V was pared by 3 bases and J by 3 bases, with 4 bases of the junction left unmatched. Germline CDR1 is SGHAT and CDR2 is FQNNGV. CDR3 in amino acids: CASSLTGLDYGYTF. For the CDR3, the DNA is TGTGCCAGCAGCTTGACAGGGTTGGACTATGGCTACACCTTC.

The rearrangement links TRBV11-2 to TRBJ2-5; 9 nucleotides align to TRBD2. The CDR3 sequence is 17 residues long. Trimming at V came to 5 bases and at J to 5 bases, leaving 15 bases not matched to a gene. Germline V gives CDR1 SGHAT, CDR2 FQNNGV. CDR3 coding DNA: TGTGCCAGCAGCCCTGAGGGTGGTAGCGGGAGTGAGGAGACCCAGTACTTC. The encoded protein is CASSPEGGSGSEETQYF. The full variable domain, in which reference TRBV11-2 and TRBJ2-5 provide the parts outside the CDR3, is EAGVAQSPRYKIIEKRQSVAFWCNPISGHATLYWYQQILGQGPKLLIQFQNNGVVDDSQLPKDRFSAERLKGVDSTLKIQPAKLEDSAVYLCASSPEGGSGSEETQYFGPGTRLLVL.

The chain employs TRBV5-5 and TRBJ2-7, with 8 bases lining up with TRBD1. The germline gives CDR1 SGHKS, CDR2 YYEKEE (reference sequence). This CDR3 contains 16 residues. V shed 4 bases, J shed 5 bases, and the junction held 14 bases outside the gene matches. Here the CDR3 reads CASSTPDRELSNEQYF. The CDR3 DNA sequence: TGTGCCAGCAGCACGCCGGACAGGGAACTAAGTAACGAGCAGTACTTC.

V and J are TRBV2 and TRBJ1-5, with 12 bases identical to TRBD1. The CDR3 contains 18 residues. Germline loops: CDR1 SNHLY, CDR2 FYNNEI. V was clipped by 8 bases and J by 0 bases; unmatched bases: 11. CDR3 loop: CASWGTGGAGGSNQPQHF. CDR3 sequence (DNA): TGTGCCAGCTGGGGGACAGGGGGCGCAGGCGGTAGCAATCAGCCCCAGCATTTT.

The rearrangement joins TRBV27 to TRBJ2-1, with 11 bases matching TRBD1. V shed 2 bases, J shed 9 bases, and the junction held 3 bases outside the gene matches. CDR1 MNHEY and CDR2 SMNVEV come from the germline V gene (reference sequence). CDR3 length equals 14 residues. The CDR3 reads CASSLGTGGTEQFF. Here the CDR3 DNA reads TGTGCCAGCAGTTTAGGGACAGGGGGGACTGAGCAGTTCTTC.

This clone was seen once. The gene calls are TRBV14 and TRBJ2-5, with 7 nucleotides matching TRBD2. CDR1 and CDR2 from the germline V gene are SGHDN and FVKESK. V was pared by 0 bases and J by 11 bases, with 9 bases of the junction left unmatched. The CDR3 totals 14 residues. The CDR3 here is CASSQEAGRREQYF. CDR3 sequence (DNA): TGTGCCAGCAGCCAAGAAGCTGGTAGGCGGGAGCAGTACTTC.

The V gene is TRBV5-1, the J gene TRBJ2-2; the D gene is possibly TRBD1 (5 bases). Trimming took off 0 bases at V and 11 bases at J, with 8 bases between the two ends. The CDR3 totals 12 residues. In germline, CDR1 is SGHRS, CDR2 YFSETQ. The CDR3 is CASSLAQGELFF. CDR3 bases: TGCGCCAGCAGCTTGGCCCAGGGTGAGCTGTTTTTT.

V gene TRBV23-1 combines with J gene TRBJ1-1; 9 nucleotides match TRBD1. Being an ORF, TRBV23-1 has a function that is uncertain. This CDR3 is 13 amino acids long. The V segment lost 11 bases and the J segment 6 bases; nucleotides outside the gene matches: 10. Here the CDR3 reads CASLRDRVAEAFF. CDR3 DNA: TGCGCCTCACTACGGGACAGGGTCGCTGAAGCTTTCTTT.

The CDR3 region is CASSLASGTSAREQYF. The CDR3 DNA sequence: TGTGCCAGCAGCTTAGCGAGCGGGACTAGTGCGAGAGAGCAGTACTTC. This chain connects TRBV7-8 to TRBJ2-7; 8 bases map to TRBD2. V trimming: 0 bases; J trimming: 7 bases; junction bases outside the gene matches: 11. CDR1 SGHVS and CDR2 FQNEAQ come from the germline V gene. CDR3 length: 16 residues. The variable domain in full, with the rest retrieved from reference TRBV7-8 and TRBJ2-7, is GAGVSQSPRYKVAKRGQDVALRCDPISGHVSLFWYQQALGQGPEFLTYFQNEAQLDKSGLPSDRFFAERPEGSVSTLKIQRTQQEDSAVYLCASSLASGTSAREQYFGPGTRLTVT.

This chain joins TRBV9 and TRBJ2-3; 10 bases agree with TRBD2. Trimming removed 4 bases from V and 3 bases from J; junction bases left unmatched: 5. Germline V lookup: CDR1 SGDLS, CDR2 YYNGEE. This CDR3 is built from 15 residues. The CDR3 DNA follows: TGTGCCAGCAGCCCCCCGGGACTAGCGACAGATACGCAGTATTTT. It specifies CASSPPGLATDTQYF.

This chain connects TRBV10-3 to TRBJ2-1, with D possibly matching TRBD2 (6 bases). V gave up 8 bases and J gave up 7 bases, with 18 bases separating them. This CDR3 is 14 amino acids long. The V gene's germline CDR1 is ENHRY and CDR2 SYGVKD. The CDR3, as DNA: TGTGCCATCGCCCCCGAGGGCGCGGGGAATGAGCAGTTCTTC. Translating gives CAIAPEGAGNEQFF.

This clone was detected once. The V and J genes are TRBV7-9 and TRBJ2-4; 7 positions agree with TRBD1. Germline V gives CDR1 SEHNR, CDR2 FQNEAQ (reference sequence). The CDR3 contains 15 residues. V lost 5 bases and J lost 7; bases outside the gene matches: 11. The CDR3 bases are TGTGCCAGCAGCCCCCCGGGACAGCGCATCAACATTCAGTACTTC. Protein product: CASSPPGQRINIQYF. Combining the CDR3 with reference TRBV7-9 and TRBJ2-4 gives the whole variable domain DTGVSQNPRHKITKRGQNVTFRCDPISEHNRLYWYRQTLGQGPEFLTYFQNEAQLEKSRLLSDRFSAERPKGSFSTLEIQRTEQGDSAMYLCASSPPGQRINIQYFGAGTRLSVL.

The chain is built from TRBV7-6 and TRBJ2-5, with 7 bases matching TRBD2. Per germline, CDR1 SGHVS and CDR2 FNYEAQ. V lost 6 bases and J lost 5; bases outside the gene matches: 9. The CDR3 totals 14 residues. The CDR3 here is CASSYGTTGETQYF. CDR3 nucleotide sequence: TGTGCCAGCAGTTACGGGACTACCGGGGAGACCCAGTACTTC.

The chain recombines TRBV5-3 with TRBJ2-6; a weak D match, TRBD1 (6 bases). TRBV5-3 is treated as an ORF (open reading frame) with a function not yet certain. Trimming took 3 bases from V and 4 from J, leaving 23 bases between them. This CDR3 spans 19 amino acids. The CDR3 reads CARSSTSDLQGKGANVLTF. The CDR3, as DNA: TGTGCCAGAAGCTCGACATCAGACCTACAGGGCAAAGGGGCCAACGTCCTGACTTTC.

The rearrangement uses TRBV5-1 and TRBJ2-1, with 11 bases fitting TRBD1. The ends lost 4 bases at V and 0 bases at J; junction bases unmatched: 15. Germline V CDR1 and CDR2: SGHRS, YFSETQ. This CDR3 is built from 20 residues. CDR3 sequence reads: CASSGGQGAPILSSYNEQFF. The CDR3 bases are TGCGCCAGCAGCGGCGGACAGGGGGCTCCTATATTAAGCTCCTACAATGAGCAGTTCTTC.

The gene calls are TRBV7-8 and TRBJ1-2; D unresolved. Trimming removed 3 bases from V and 5 bases from J, with 13 bases in between. This CDR3 is built from 14 residues. The germline V gene has CDR1 SGHVS and CDR2 FQNEAQ. The CDR3: CASSFNSVGYGYTF. CDR3 DNA sequence: TGTGCCAGCAGCTTTAACAGTGTTGGGTATGGCTACACCTTC. The variable domain in full, with the rest retrieved from reference TRBV7-8 and TRBJ1-2, is GAGVSQSPRYKVAKRGQDVALRCDPISGHVSLFWYQQALGQGPEFLTYFQNEAQLDKSGLPSDRFFAERPEGSVSTLKIQRTQQEDSAVYLCASSFNSVGYGYTFGSGTRLTVV.

This chain connects TRBV9 to TRBJ2-7; 10 nucleotides match TRBD1. CDR3 length: 14 amino acids. From germline, CDR1 is SGDLS and CDR2 YYNGEE. Unmatched junction bases numbered 2, after V lost 2 bases and J lost 3 bases. In nucleotides, the CDR3 is TGTGCCAGCAGCGTGACAGGGGGCAACTACGAGCAGTACTTC. This encodes CASSVTGGNYEQYF.

The chain couples TRBV7-9 to TRBJ2-5; 12 bases match TRBD2. The V and J ends lost 2 bases and 4 bases, in that order; junction bases with no gene match: 5. The CDR3 has 16 residues. Germline V gene data show CDR1 as SEHNR and CDR2 as FQNEAQ (reference sequence). The CDR3 coding sequence is TGTGCCAGCAGCTTACCTAGCGGGAGGGCCGGAGAGACCCAGTACTTC. It is translated as CASSLPSGRAGETQYF.

The J gene is TRBJ2-7, the V gene TRBV28; D gene uncertain. This CDR3 has 13 amino acids. V was trimmed by 4 bases and J by 3 bases, leaving 10 bases between them. From germline, CDR1 is MDHEN and CDR2 SYDVKM. Here the CDR3 reads CASSSQAGYEQYF. In DNA form, the CDR3 reads TGTGCCAGCAGTTCCCAGGCAGGCTACGAGCAGTACTTC.

V usage is TRBV6-1 and J usage is TRBJ2-1; 7 positions match TRBD2. CDR1 and CDR2 (germline): MNHNS, SASEGT. The CDR3 runs to 15 residues. The V and J ends lost 3 bases and 3 bases, in that order; junction bases with no gene match: 5. The CDR3, as DNA: TGTGCCAGCAGTGAGGGGCTAGCGGTCTACAATGAGCAGTTCTTC. Protein: CASSEGLAVYNEQFF.